A selection of T cell receptor beta chains follows, all from one sample in a study of blood T cells in healthy people across ages. One entry per CDR3 protein results from TCRdb running MiXCR on the 5' RACE reads. The data contain about 1.8 million distinct CDR3 sequences, around half of them seen just once; the ten biggest clones take up 2.1%. The sequenced sample was blood. Receptors originate from a woman aged 35 to 49 in good health. Each CDR3 is given with its conserved first and last residue. D genes are given only for firm matches. Size tells how often a clone was seen (once, few, many) or the class of an expanded clone, and some rows leave it out.

v_call	j_call	d_call	clone_size	cdr3_aa	cdr3_nt
TRBV28	TRBJ1-2	.	few	CASSSPGVGGYGYTF	TGTGCCAGCAGTTCCCCAGGGGTTGGCGGCTATGGCTACACCTTC
TRBV20-1	TRBJ2-1	TRBD2	.	CSARTSGDTGSHNEQFF	TGCAGTGCTAGGACTAGCGGGGACACCGGGTCACACAATGAGCAGTTCTTC
TRBV7-6	TRBJ2-7	TRBD2	.	CASSLIGLAGNYEQYF	TGTGCCAGCAGCCTTATCGGACTAGCGGGGAACTACGAGCAGTACTTC
TRBV4-1	TRBJ1-5	.	.	CASSQYEGYNQPQHF	TGCGCCAGCAGCCAATATGAAGGGTACAATCAGCCCCAGCATTTT
TRBV6-5	TRBJ2-5	.	.	CASSYLRTGYGTQYF	TGTGCCAGCAGTTATCTCCGAACAGGGTACGGGACCCAGTACTTC
TRBV2	TRBJ2-7	TRBD1	few	CASGGQGTAEYEQYF	TGTGCCAGCGGGGGACAGGGGACGGCTGAATACGAGCAGTACTTC
TRBV9	TRBJ1-1	.	.	CASSHRGGKTGAFF	TGTGCCAGCAGCCACCGGGGGGGGAAGACTGGAGCTTTCTTT
TRBV20-1	TRBJ2-1	.	.	CSATPPRTRNEQFF	TGCAGTGCTACCCCACCGAGGACGAGAAATGAGCAGTTCTTC
TRBV7-6	TRBJ2-7	.	few	CASSFAVSYEQYF	TGTGCCAGCAGCTTTGCAGTCTCCTACGAGCAGTACTTC
TRBV20-1	TRBJ2-5	TRBD2	.	CSALSGGAFQETQYF	TGCAGTGCCCTCAGCGGGGGGGCCTTCCAAGAGACCCAGTACTTC
TRBV20-1	TRBJ1-2	TRBD1	few	CSARIQGPDYGYTF	TGCAGTGCTAGAATACAGGGGCCTGACTATGGCTACACCTTC
TRBV5-1	TRBJ2-1	.	many	CASSFGVEQFF	TGTGCCAGCAGTTTCGGGGTCGAGCAGTTCTTC
TRBV6-1	TRBJ2-5	.	.	CASRGRVPRGETQYF	TGTGCCAGCAGGGGCCGGGTCCCACGCGGGGAGACCCAGTACTTC
TRBV5-1	TRBJ1-1	TRBD1	.	CASRKGGADTEAFF	TGCGCCAGCAGGAAAGGGGGCGCGGACACTGAAGCTTTCTTT
TRBV28	TRBJ2-1	.	few	CASLAGAYNEQFF	TGTGCCAGCCTCGCAGGAGCATACAATGAGCAGTTCTTC
TRBV7-2	TRBJ1-4	TRBD1	.	CASSTPGTALEKLFF	TGTGCCAGCAGCACGCCCGGGACAGCCCTTGAAAAACTGTTTTTT
TRBV5-1	TRBJ2-3	.	few	CASSPWATDTQYF	TGCGCCAGCAGCCCTTGGGCTACAGATACGCAGTATTTT
TRBV15	TRBJ2-3	.	.	CATSRGVGTDTQYF	TGTGCCACCAGCAGAGGCGTTGGAACAGATACGCAGTATTTT
TRBV5-6	TRBJ2-5	.	.	CASSLYPGGSETQYF	TGTGCCAGCAGCTTGTACCCGGGGGGCTCAGAGACCCAGTACTTC
TRBV5-1	TRBJ2-7	.	.	CASRRADRSGQNYEQYF	TGCGCCAGCAGACGGGCCGACAGGAGTGGGCAAAACTACGAGCAGTACTTC
TRBV5-1	TRBJ2-5	.	.	CASSLGAWYQETQYF	TGCGCCAGCAGCTTGGGGGCCTGGTACCAAGAGACCCAGTACTTC
TRBV7-2	TRBJ1-2	.	.	CASSLETYRGYTF	TGTGCCAGCAGCTTAGAAACCTACAGGGGCTACACCTTC
TRBV12-3/TRBV12-4	TRBJ1-2	TRBD1	.	CASSAGGTANYGYTF	TGTGCCAGCAGCGCCGGGGGGACAGCTAACTATGGCTACACCTTC
TRBV29-1	TRBJ2-5	.	.	CSVRRVGETQYF	TGCAGCGTCCGTAGGGTAGGGGAGACCCAGTACTTC
TRBV20-1	TRBJ2-1	TRBD1	.	CSARDSGTVNEQFF	TGCAGTGCTAGAGACAGTGGGACAGTCAATGAGCAGTTCTTC
TRBV5-1	TRBJ2-1	TRBD2	.	CASQAFLAGLTSSYNELFF	TGCGCCAGCCAAGCCTTCCTAGCGGGCCTAACGAGCTCCTACAATGAGCTGTTCTTC
TRBV7-9	TRBJ2-7	.	few	CASSRIILYEQYF	TGTGCCAGCAGCCGCATCATCCTTTACGAGCAGTACTTC
TRBV7-7	TRBJ2-5	.	few	CASSFLGQQETQYF	TGTGCTAGCAGCTTCTTGGGGCAACAAGAGACCCAGTACTTC
TRBV20-1	TRBJ2-7	.	.	CSAVRDMSSYEQYF	TGCAGTGCTGTACGCGATATGAGCTCCTACGAGCAGTACTTC
TRBV2	TRBJ2-7	TRBD1	.	CASAGRGYSYEQYF	TGTGCCAGCGCGGGCAGGGGGTACTCCTACGAGCAGTACTTC
TRBV7-9	TRBJ1-1	.	once	CANSLGAGEAFF	TGTGCCAACAGCCTCGGGGCAGGTGAAGCTTTCTTT
TRBV20-1	TRBJ2-7	TRBD1	.	CSARDPQGAMYEQYF	TGCAGTGCTAGAGATCCACAGGGGGCAATGTACGAGCAGTACTTC
TRBV5-6	TRBJ2-1	.	few	CASSFPSRNEQFF	TGTGCCAGCAGCTTCCCCTCGCGCAATGAGCAGTTCTTC
TRBV20-1	TRBJ1-2	TRBD1	few	CSARDLQGAWKNGYTF	TGCAGTGCTAGAGATCTGCAGGGGGCATGGAAAAATGGCTACACCTTC
TRBV15	TRBJ2-1	.	once	CATSRDLGEGAPHNEQFF	TGTGCCACCAGCAGAGATCTCGGGGAGGGGGCGCCCCACAATGAGCAGTTCTTC
TRBV15	TRBJ2-3	.	.	CATSGKKVDTQYF	TGTGCCACCAGCGGGAAGAAAGTGGATACGCAGTATTTT
TRBV29-1	TRBJ1-1	.	few	CSVEGQGNTEAFF	TGCAGCGTTGAGGGGCAGGGGAACACTGAAGCTTTCTTT
TRBV3-1	TRBJ2-1	.	.	CASSPGWGMRFF	TGTGCCAGCAGCCCGGGATGGGGGATGAGGTTCTTC
TRBV7-2	TRBJ2-2	.	.	CASSLFNPRGAAGELFF	TGTGCCAGCAGCTTGTTTAACCCTCGTGGGGCGGCCGGGGAGCTGTTTTTT
TRBV14	TRBJ2-1	.	.	CASSQGQGGFNEQFF	TGTGCCAGCAGCCAAGGGCAGGGGGGGTTCAATGAGCAGTTCTTC
TRBV20-1	TRBJ2-3	TRBD1	few	CSVEGDRRTDTQYF	TGCAGTGTGGAAGGGGACAGACGCACAGATACGCAGTATTTT
TRBV28	TRBJ1-2	.	once	CASTNPRWEDGYTF	TGTGCCAGCACCAACCCACGGTGGGAAGATGGCTACACCTTC
TRBV5-6	TRBJ2-1	TRBD2	.	CASSLAPGTSTDEQFF	TGTGCCAGCAGCTTGGCTCCCGGGACTAGTACGGATGAGCAGTTCTTC
TRBV12-3/TRBV12-4	TRBJ2-1	.	.	CASSFPIGVGNSYNEQFF	TGTGCCAGCAGTTTTCCGATTGGGGTCGGAAACTCCTACAATGAGCAGTTCTTC
TRBV4-2	TRBJ2-7	.	few	CASSLEIQTNYEQYF	TGTGCCAGCAGCCTTGAAATCCAGACAAACTACGAGCAGTACTTC
TRBV4-3	TRBJ2-3	.	.	CASSQVTMADTQYF	TGCGCCAGCAGCCAAGTAACTATGGCAGATACGCAGTATTTT
TRBV9	TRBJ2-5	TRBD1	.	CASSVRPGQGQETQYF	TGTGCCAGCAGCGTTCGACCGGGACAGGGGCAAGAGACCCAGTACTTC